The next 29 T cell receptor beta chains were all read from a single sample in a study of immune characterization of retroperitoneal liposarcoma. TCRdb fed the PCR reads into MiXCR, producing one record per CDR3 protein. The table has roughly 9,800 distinct CDR3 sequences, 25% to 30% seen once; the top ten hold about 8%. Sequences were obtained from tumor tissue. Source of these receptors: a male donor with retroperitoneal liposarcoma.

This chain joins TRBV12-3 or TRBV12-4 and TRBJ2-4; weak D call: TRBD2 (5 bases). The end of the DNA fits TRBJ2-5 better, so the J call may be wrong. The CDR3 runs 13 residues. CDR3 amino acids: CASRDGIQETQYF. The DNA of the CDR3 is TGTGCCAGCAGAGACGGGATCCAAGAGACCCAGTACTTC.

This clonotype was seen just once. Just one base apart from a much larger clone, this may be a read error. The gene calls are TRBV6-1 and TRBJ2-3; the D call may be TRBD1 or TRBD2 (6 bases each). Judging by the DNA end, TRBJ2-7 fits better; the J call may be wrong. Per the germline V gene, CDR1 is MNHNS and CDR2 is SASEGT. This CDR3 comprises 15 residues. The CDR3 DNA reads TGTGCCAGCGGGGTGGGGGGCGGGATACGTCGGTGGCAGTACTTC. Its translation is CASGVGGGIRRWQYF.

This chain's CDR3 is CASSLAFGQTYGYTF. In DNA, the CDR3 is TGTGCCAGCAGCTTAGCGTTTGGACAGACCTATGGCTACACCTTC. The V and J genes are TRBV7-2 and TRBJ1-2; possible D gene TRBD1, 6 bases. In germline, CDR1 is SGHTA, CDR2 FQGNSA. This CDR3 spans 15 amino acids. The V and J ends lost 0 bases and 4 bases respectively, with 12 bases between them.

This clonotype was seen a few times. The CDR3 DNA sequence: TGTGCCAGCAGTGAACAGGCCCAGCGGGAGCAGTTCTTC. This gives the protein CASSEQAQREQFF. The gene calls are TRBV6-1 and TRBJ2-1, with D perhaps TRBD2 (5 bases). V was cut by 2 bases and J by 10 bases, with 12 bases left in between. From germline, CDR1 is MNHNS and CDR2 SASEGT. The CDR3 has 13 residues.

In its sample, this clonotype was seen many times. V gene TRBV11-1 combines with J gene TRBJ2-3, with D tentatively TRBD1 or TRBD2 (6 bases each). The CDR3 totals 16 residues. Trimming shortened V by 2 bases and J by 3 bases, and 15 bases separated the two germline ends. Germline V CDR1 and CDR2: SGHAT, FQDESV (reference sequence). CDR3 in DNA: TGTGCCAGCAGCTTAACAGGCACAGGGAGGACAGATACGCAGTATTTT. Translation: CASSLTGTGRTDTQYF.

This clonotype is classed as medium-sized. The chain uses TRBV7-3 and TRBJ2-1; 10 bases line up with TRBD2. The J call is in doubt because the DNA end fits TRBJ2-7 better. Germline V gene lookup returns CDR1 SGHTA and CDR2 FQGTGA. The CDR3 length is 15 residues. In DNA, the CDR3 is TGTGCCAGCAGCGAAGGGACTAGCGTAGACAATGAGCAGTACTTC. This codes for CASSEGTSVDNEQYF.

The chain joins TRBV6-6 to TRBJ2-3; unclear D gene. The CDR3 length is 14 residues. With 2 bases removed from V and 1 base from J, the gap between germline ends came to 7 bases. Germline CDR1 reads MNHNY; CDR2 reads SVGAGI (reference sequence). CDR3 loop: CASSYRQRTDTQYF. The CDR3 region has the DNA TGTGCCAGCAGTTACCGGCAACGCACAGATACGCAGTATTTT.

This clonotype was counted between two and nine times. The chain recombines TRBV11-3 with TRBJ2-1, with 10 bases lining up with TRBD2. V dropped 5 bases and J dropped 13; count of bases not matched to a gene: 14. This CDR3 has 15 amino acids. Germline CDR1 and CDR2: SGHNT and YENEEA. CDR3 protein: CASSPQAGGGWGQFF. The CDR3 coding sequence is TGTGCCAGCAGCCCTCAAGCGGGAGGGGGGTGGGGCCAGTTCTTC.

The rearrangement uses TRBV11-2 and TRBJ2-5; no definite D call. The CDR3 consists of 12 residues. V dropped 3 bases and J dropped 2 bases, with 4 bases sitting between them. The germline gives CDR1 SGHAT, CDR2 FQNNGV. The CDR3 DNA reads as TGTGCCAGCAGCTTCTTTCAAGAGACCCAGTACTTC. Encoded protein: CASSFFQETQYF.

Sample share makes this clonotype medium-sized. V is TRBV10-2 and J is TRBJ2-3; 11 bases map to TRBD2. Germline lookup yields CDR1 WSHSY and CDR2 SAAADI. The CDR3 totals 18 residues. V shed 2 bases, J shed 6 bases, and the junction held 13 bases outside the gene matches. The CDR3 is CASSEPRGTSGDGDTQYF. The CDR3, as DNA: TGCGCCAGCAGTGAGCCCCGTGGGACTAGCGGCGATGGGGATACGCAGTATTTT.

This chain uses TRBV6-1 with TRBJ2-1; 7 nucleotides agree with TRBD1. The J call may be in error: the DNA end matches TRBJ2-7 better. Germline-derived CDR1 and CDR2 are MNHNS and SASEGT. The CDR3 sequence is 14 residues long. In DNA form, the CDR3 reads TGTGCCAGCAAAGAAGTCACAGGGGATTACGAGCAGTACTTC. Translating gives CASKEVTGDYEQYF.

The gene calls are TRBV6-1 and TRBJ2-7; D unclear. The J call may be mistaken, given a closer DNA end match to TRBJ2-1. The CDR3 runs 14 residues. Germline CDR1 reads MNHNS; CDR2 reads SASEGT. CDR3 bases: TGTGCCAGCAGTCGTCCCCTGGATCACAATGAGCAGTTCTTC. It translates to CASSRPLDHNEQFF.

This clonotype was counted only a few times. The V call is TRBV25-1, the J call TRBJ2-2, with D possibly TRBD1 on 6 matching bases. Germline loops: CDR1 MGHDK, CDR2 SYGVNS. This CDR3 is built from 14 residues. The V gene lost 4 bases and the J gene lost 6 bases, with 12 bases spanning the gap. As DNA, the CDR3 is TGTGCCAGCAGTGTACAGGGAAATGCCGGGGAGCTGTTTTTT. This encodes CASSVQGNAGELFF.

This clonotype was seen repeatedly, ten times or more. DNA for the CDR3: TGTGCCAGCAGTGAAGGGACTAGCGACTACAATGAGCAGTTCTTC. This codes for CASSEGTSDYNEQFF. The rearrangement joins TRBV6-1 to TRBJ2-1; TRBD2 aligns across 9 bases. Germline trimming cut 1 base from V and 3 bases from J; bases unmatched to any gene: 1. Germline V CDR1 and CDR2: MNHNS, SASEGT. The CDR3 is made up of 15 amino acids.

This clonotype was counted many times. V is TRBV12-3 or TRBV12-4 and J is TRBJ2-4; maybe TRBD1 (7 bases). The CDR3 spans 14 residues. Trimming took 7 bases from V and 13 from J, leaving 23 bases between them. This chain's CDR3 is CASTVRQGGFEQYF. CDR3 nucleotide sequence: TGTGCCAGCACGGTGCGGCAGGGGGGTTTTGAGCAGTACTTC.

Note on this clonotype: Just one base apart from a much larger clone, this may be a read error. The V gene is TRBV6-1, the J gene TRBJ2-1; 14 positions agree with TRBD2. The CDR3 consists of 15 residues. In germline, CDR1 is MNHNS, CDR2 SASEGT. The CDR3 bases are TGTGTCAGCAGTTCCGGGACTAGCGGGAGCGCTGAGCAGTTCTTC. Its protein is CVSSSGTSGSAEQFF.

Regarding this clonotype: This may stem from a read error, because a much larger clone lies one nucleotide away. The rearrangement links TRBV6-5 to TRBJ2-1; tentatively, D is TRBD1 (5 bases). Germline values: CDR1 MNHEY, CDR2 SVGAGI. V was shortened by 6 bases and J by 13 bases, with 22 bases between the two germline ends. The CDR3 is made up of 14 amino acids. Written as DNA, the CDR3 is TGTGCCAGCAGACTACATGGGGCCAAAGAGACCCAGTTCTTC. Its protein is CASRLHGAKETQFF.

The chain uses TRBV4-1 and TRBJ2-5; D not resolved. TRBJ2-7 matches the DNA end more closely, so the J call is doubtful. The germline V gene encodes CDR1 MGHRA and CDR2 YSYEKL. This CDR3 is built from 15 residues. DNA of the CDR3: TGCGCCAGCAGCCAAGACGGCCTTCTCTCCTACGAGCAGTACTTC. Amino acid sequence: CASSQDGLLSYEQYF.

The rearrangement links TRBV4-1 to TRBJ1-1; tentative D call: TRBD1 (6 bases). V gave up 2 bases and J gave up 2 bases, with 18 bases separating them. The CDR3 has 17 amino acids. Per germline, CDR1 MGHRA and CDR2 YSYEKL. The CDR3 DNA reads TGCGCCAGCAGCCAAAACAGGGCGATCGCTTCTAACACTGAAGCTTTCTTT. This gives the protein CASSQNRAIASNTEAFF.

This clonotype was observed many times. This chain joins TRBV6-1 and TRBJ2-1, with TRBD2 matching 13 bases. The J call is doubtful: the DNA matches TRBJ2-7 better. Germline V gene sequence: CDR1 MNHNS, CDR2 SASEGT. CDR3 length: 15 amino acids. CDR3 sequence (DNA): TGTGCCAGCAAATCACTAGCGGGAGGGCCGGGTGAGCAGTACTTC. Amino acid sequence: CASKSLAGGPGEQYF.

This clonotype was observed a few times. The chain joins TRBV11-3 to TRBJ2-3, with a tentative D call TRBD2 (6 bases). CDR3 length: 14 amino acids. Trimming removed 5 bases at V and 1 base at J, with 10 bases between. Germline CDR1 and CDR2: SGHNT and YENEEA. CDR3 amino acids: CASSIPSGTDTQYF. Here the CDR3 DNA reads TGTGCCAGCAGCATCCCTAGCGGCACAGATACGCAGTATTTT.

V is TRBV6-2 or TRBV6-3 and J is TRBJ1-4, with a tentative D call TRBD1 (5 bases). The CDR3 covers 13 residues. The V end lost 5 bases, the J end lost 10 bases, and 14 bases lay between the germline ends. CDR1 is MNHEY, CDR2 SVGEGT, per germline. This CDR3 reads CASSHRGPGKLFF. CDR3 nucleotides: TGTGCCAGCAGTCACCGGGGCCCAGGAAAACTGTTTTTT.

This clonotype was picked up many times. This rearrangement joins TRBV7-6 to TRBJ2-1; no definite D call. TRBJ2-7 matches the DNA end more closely, so the J call is doubtful. Germline lookup yields CDR1 SGHVS and CDR2 FNYEAQ. CDR3 length: 14 amino acids. CDR3 loop: CASSLEVQFAEQYF. CDR3 DNA: TGTGCCAGCAGCTTAGAAGTCCAGTTCGCCGAGCAGTACTTC.

The sample holds a few counts of this clonotype. The gene calls are TRBV7-8 and TRBJ2-5; 9 positions match TRBD2. The junction had 9 bases not matched to a gene; V was cut back by 1 base and J by 6 bases. Germline V lookup: CDR1 SGHVS, CDR2 FQNEAQ. CDR3 length: 16 amino acids. Here the CDR3 reads CASSLESPAGGQTQYF. In DNA, the CDR3 is TGTGCCAGCAGCTTAGAGTCTCCAGCGGGAGGACAGACCCAGTACTTC.

The CDR3 DNA follows: TGTGCCAGCAGTAGGGACAGAGCTAGCACAGATACGCAGTATTTT. Translated: CASSRDRASTDTQYF. V usage is TRBV12-3 or TRBV12-4 and J usage is TRBJ2-3; 7 bases match TRBD1. V dropped 5 bases and J dropped 0; count of bases not matched to a gene: 5. The CDR3 covers 15 residues.

The chain recombines TRBV27 with TRBJ2-3; 9 nucleotides line up with TRBD2. Germline V gene sequence: CDR1 MNHEY, CDR2 SMNVEV (reference sequence). The CDR3 is 16 amino acids. J lost 6 bases, V lost 5 bases, and 12 bases had no gene match. The CDR3 loop reads CASSPLGSGSIDTQYF. The CDR3 DNA reads TGTGCCAGCAGTCCCCTGGGTAGCGGGAGCATCGATACGCAGTATTTT.

This sequence joins TRBV6-6 and TRBJ1-5, with no clear D. V shed 0 bases and J shed 6 bases, with 6 bases lying between them. This CDR3 is 13 amino acids long. The germline V gene has CDR1 MNHNY and CDR2 SVGAGI (reference sequence). In DNA form, the CDR3 reads TGTGCCAGCAGTTACTCGAGCGGTCAGCCCCAGCATTTT. Translation gives CASSYSSGQPQHF.

The V call is TRBV6-4, the J call TRBJ1-1; D call uncertain. CDR1 is MRHNA and CDR2 is SNTAGT in the germline V gene. Trimming left V 5 bases short and J 1 base short, with 8 bases between. The CDR3 extends over 13 amino acids. This chain's CDR3 is CASSNPPNTEAFF. The DNA for the CDR3 is TGTGCCAGCAGTAACCCCCCGAACACTGAAGCTTTCTTT.

By share, this clonotype ranks as medium-sized. The rearrangement joins TRBV6-1 to TRBJ2-1; D call uncertain. The end of the DNA aligns better with TRBJ2-7, so the J call may be wrong. CDR1 and CDR2 from the germline V gene are MNHNS and SASEGT. The CDR3 loop spans 14 amino acids. CDR3 coding DNA: TGTGCCAGCAGTGAAGCGTGGGGTCCCCACGAGCAGTACTTC. This translates into CASSEAWGPHEQYF.